This T cell receptor beta chain was found in a study of T cell repertoires in cytomegalovirus infection. Findings and limits, study-wide: Within the response measured ex vivo, HLA-C-restricted CMV-specific TCR beta clonotypes were dominant.

Trimming pared 0 bases from V and 6 bases from J, leaving 11 bases between. Germline V gives CDR1 LNHDA, CDR2 SQIVND (reference sequence). The CDR3 runs 14 residues. TCRdb used MiXCR to reprocess the reads, holding one entry per CDR3 protein. This sample has about 160,000 distinct CDR3 sequences, with approximately 17% found just once. With regard to this clonotype: Its specificity is unknown. This sequence may be a read error, since a much larger clone differs from it by one base.

The rearrangement links TRBV19 to TRBJ1-1; TRBD1 might be the D (5 bases). The sample consisted of CD8+ T cells from PBMCs. This clonotype was obtained from a human donor in good health (CMV status not recorded). Some clones in this sample may be carry-over from other donors' samples. CDR3 nucleotides: TGTGCCAGTAGTATAGATAGGGACCCGGCTGAAGCTTTCTTT. Protein sequence: CASSIDRDPAEAFF.